This record looks at one T cell receptor beta chain sequence and its context. This sample was included in a study of response to subunit inactivated influenza vaccine. Germline V gene sequence: CDR1 MDHEN, CDR2 SYDVKM. CDR3 size: 14 residues. Trimming at V came to 2 bases and at J to 5 bases, leaving 3 bases not matched to a gene. TCRdb analysed the RT-PCR reads with MiXCR anew, one entry per CDR3 protein. Of about 520,000 distinct CDR3 sequences listed, around 25% were seen once; the top ten hold under 2.5%. Sequencing was performed on CD4+ T cells sorted from PBMCs, taken roughly 5 days after vaccination. The chain employs TRBV28 and TRBJ1-5; 7 bases match TRBD1. The TCR sequence derives from a man aged 45-60 years who received an inactivated influenza vaccine. In nucleotides, the CDR3 is TGTGCCAGCAGTTTAAGACAGGGCTATCAGCCCCAGCATTTT. Its translation is CASSLRQGYQPQHF.